These 7 T cell receptor beta chains were sequenced from one sample in a study of blood T cell repertoires in COVID-19. TCRdb's copy holds only in-frame clones and misses some; the assay was immunoSEQ multiplex PCR. The repertoire holds 260,000 or so clones, with 75% to 90% as singletons. Specimen: PBMCs or T cells enriched from blood (not recorded which). The receptors were sampled from a woman in her 50s who had recovered from COVID-19.

J is TRBJ1-5 and V is TRBV28, with D hard to call. Germline V gene sequence: CDR1 MDHEN, CDR2 SYDVKM. The CDR3 is 14 residues long. Trimming stripped 5 bases from V and 4 bases from J, with 12 bases between. The CDR3 spells CASSEAPENQPQHF. The CDR3 DNA is TGTGCCAGCAGTGAGGCGCCCGAAAATCAGCCCCAGCATTTT.

The chain has TRBV5-6 and TRBJ2-7, with D perhaps TRBD2 (6 bases). Trimming shortened V by 0 bases and J by 9 bases, and 13 bases separated the two germline ends. The CDR3 extends over 13 amino acids. Germline assignment: CDR1 SGHDT and CDR2 YYEEEE. CDR3 residues: CASSLGTTPAQYF. The CDR3 DNA reads TGTGCCAGCAGCTTGGGGACTACCCCCGCGCAGTACTTC.

The chain is built from TRBV18 and TRBJ2-7, with D possibly TRBD1 on 6 matching bases. This CDR3 region has 14 residues. Germline CDR1 is KGHSH and CDR2 is LQKENI. Trimming removed 5 bases at V and 2 bases at J, with 13 bases between. CDR3 sequence: CASSAQGRAYEQYF. Here the CDR3 DNA reads TGTGCCAGCTCAGCTCAGGGGAGAGCCTACGAGCAGTACTTC.

The CDR3 loop reads CASSQLTGSLLLAGYTF. CDR3 nucleotides: TGTGCCAGCAGCCAATTGACAGGGTCTCTTCTTCTTGCTGGCTACACCTTC. The chain recombines TRBV4-2 with TRBJ1-2; 7 bases align to TRBD1. The V gene's germline CDR1 is LGHNA and CDR2 YNFKEQ. V lost 2 bases to trimming and J lost 7 bases; unmatched junction nucleotides: 16. This CDR3 has 17 amino acids.

The chain is built from TRBV18 and TRBJ2-7, with D unresolved. Germline CDR1 is KGHSH and CDR2 is LQKENI. V dropped 0 bases and J dropped 1 base, with 7 bases sitting between them. There are 14 residues in the CDR3. The chain's CDR3 is CASSPPRPSYEQYF. Here the CDR3 DNA reads TGTGCCAGCTCACCACCGAGGCCGTCCTACGAGCAGTACTTC.

The CDR3 protein is CASSSGPGQGSGNTIYF. DNA of the CDR3: TGTGCCAGCAGCTCAGGACCGGGACAGGGTTCTGGAAACACCATATATTTT. V and J are TRBV13 and TRBJ1-3; TRBD1 matches at 9 bases. CDR1 PRHDT and CDR2 FYEKMQ come from the germline V gene (reference sequence). CDR3 length: 17 residues. V shed 4 bases, J shed 1 base, and the junction held 8 bases outside the gene matches.

The V call is TRBV6-5, the J call TRBJ2-3; maybe TRBD2 (6 bases). The CDR3 loop spans 15 amino acids. Germline lookup yields CDR1 MNHEY and CDR2 SVGAGI. Trimming shortened V by 6 bases and J by 4 bases, and 17 bases separated the two germline ends. CDR3 sequence (DNA): TGTGCCAGCAGACCGGGCGGGATGATCGCAGATACGCAGTATTTT. Translation: CASRPGGMIADTQYF.